The sequence of this TCR beta chain was determined in a study of blood T cell repertoires in COVID-19. The overall study: The origin of the acute and convalescent COVID-19 samples was the United States, Italy and Spain. PBMCs, B-cell-depleted T cells, or T cells provided the cDNA or gDNA that made up the material.

CDR1 and CDR2 from the germline V gene are LGHNA and YSLEER. V was trimmed by 0 bases and J by 5 bases, leaving 19 bases between them. The CDR3 runs to 18 residues. Per the study methods: Reference gene primer amplification gave estimated nucleated cell counts. Data came from immunoSEQ multiplex PCR; TCRdb stores just in-frame clones and leaves some out. That table supplies the V and J calls and clone size; D and trimming were determined from the DNA. The sample shows around 250,000 clones, roughly 85% of them seen only once. This sequence originates from a woman between 18 and 30 years old with acute or convalescent COVID-19. The V and J genes are TRBV4-3 and TRBJ1-4, with D perhaps TRBD1 (6 bases). The sample was peripheral blood. CDR3 bases: TGCGCCAGCAGCCAAGAGCGGCAGGGGCAGTGGTGGAATGAAAAACTGTTTTTT. Protein sequence: CASSQERQGQWWNEKLFF.